This T cell receptor beta chain was found in a study of blood T cell repertoires in COVID-19. Study in general: The samples span acute and convalescent COVID-19 from the United States, Italy and Spain. T cells, B-cell-depleted T cells, or PBMCs provided the cDNA or gDNA that served as material.

Methods used by the authors: By means of reference gene primer amplification, nucleated cell counts were estimated. Sequencing used immunoSEQ multiplex PCR; TCRdb keeps in-frame clones, though not all of them. V and J calls and clone size are copied from that table; D and trimming were computed from the DNA. The sample consists of some 120,000 clones, 86% of them appearing once. The V and J ends lost 5 bases and 3 bases, in that order; junction bases with no gene match: 9. Germline loops: CDR1 SGHVS, CDR2 FNYEAQ. This CDR3 comprises 17 residues. Sample: peripheral blood. The receptor's source is a human donor in a cohort sampled during active COVID-19. This chain uses TRBV7-6 with TRBJ2-1; 11 bases are shared with TRBD2. CDR3 sequence reads: CASSPETLAGVYNEQFF. The DNA of the CDR3 is TGTGCCAGCAGCCCCGAGACACTAGCGGGAGTCTACAATGAGCAGTTCTTC.